The rows below give T cell receptor beta chains drawn from one sample of a study of beta chain features in type 1 diabetes. Method: immunoSEQ multiplex PCR; TCRdb's copy keeps in-frame clones and lacks some. The sample has 310,000 or so clones, about 15% seen once. The sample was naive CD4+ T cells from blood. The source is a man aged 18 to 29 with type 1 diabetes. Each CDR3 is given with its conserved first and last residue. D genes are given only for firm matches. Expanded clones get a size class; other rows say once, few or many, or leave the size out.

clone_size	v_call	j_call	d_call	cdr3_aa	cdr3_nt
few	TRBV12-5	TRBJ1-1	TRBD1	CASGLVLGTGPFEAFF	TGTGCTAGTGGTTTGGTACTAGGGACAGGGCCCTTTGAAGCTTTCTTT
few	TRBV11-2	TRBJ2-7	NA	CASSSRGALSYEQYF	TGTGCCAGCAGCTCCCGCGGGGCATTATCCTACGAGCAGTACTTC
NA	TRBV30	TRBJ1-2	NA	CARSGGVGYTF	TGTGCCCGCTCGGGGGGCGTCGGCTACACCTTC
few	TRBV30	TRBJ2-7	NA	CAWSVHSGPYEQYF	TGTGCCTGGAGTGTACATAGCGGCCCCTACGAGCAGTACTTC
NA	TRBV10-3	TRBJ1-2	TRBD1	CAITDRGQGYTF	TGTGCCATCACGGACAGGGGGCAAGGCTACACCTTC
few	TRBV19	TRBJ1-1	TRBD1	CASNTPRTGRTEAFF	TGTGCCAGTAATACCCCGAGGACAGGGCGCACTGAAGCTTTCTTT
few	TRBV7-9	TRBJ2-6	TRBD2	CASSTGTSGSITGANVLTF	TGTGCCAGCAGCACCGGGACTAGCGGGAGTATAACTGGGGCCAACGTCCTGACTTTC
NA	TRBV28	TRBJ1-1	NA	CASSSPGFGGGTEAFF	TGTGCCAGCAGTTCGCCGGGTTTCGGTGGTGGCACTGAAGCTTTCTTT
NA	TRBV2	TRBJ1-4	NA	CASRQYEKLFF	TGTGCCAGCAGACAATATGAAAAACTGTTTTTT
NA	TRBV19	TRBJ2-5	TRBD1	CASSGTGQETQYF	TGTGCCAGTAGCGGGACAGGCCAAGAGACCCAGTACTTC
NA	TRBV30	TRBJ1-3	NA	CAWSAGFSGNTIYF	TGTGCCTGGAGTGCAGGATTTTCTGGAAACACCATATATTTT
few	TRBV7-9	TRBJ2-3	NA	CASSLGQFTDTQYF	TGTGCCAGCAGCTTAGGGCAGTTCACAGATACGCAGTATTTT
NA	TRBV11-2	TRBJ1-2	NA	CASSPLGAGTVGYTF	TGTGCCAGCAGCCCGCTCGGGGCAGGGACTGTCGGCTACACCTTC
few	TRBV28	TRBJ2-2	NA	CASSLIRGNTGELFF	TGTGCCAGCAGTTTGATCAGGGGGAACACCGGGGAGCTGTTTTTT
NA	TRBV7-2	TRBJ2-1	TRBD1	CASSLTGGWVSFF	TGTGCCAGCAGCTTAACAGGGGGCTGGGTTTCGTTCTTC
NA	TRBV10-3	TRBJ1-2	NA	CAIRPRGVGYTF	TGTGCCATCAGACCTCGCGGGGTCGGCTACACCTTC